The TCR beta chain described here comes from a study of cytomegalovirus exposure and HLA in healthy donors. The primer mix had 60 Vbeta and 13 Jbeta primers. The table came from immunoSEQ multiplex PCR; TCRdb's copy has only in-frame clones and leaves some out. The data contain some 130,000 clones, 70% to 80% of them singletons. The CDR3 runs 17 residues. Trimming removed 2 bases at V and 4 bases at J, with 20 bases between. Per germline, CDR1 MNHEY and CDR2 SMNVEV (reference sequence). Comments on this clone: Its antigen is currently unknown.

General study points: The study labeled approximately 150 TCR beta chains cytomegalovirus-associated.

This receptor was obtained from a man aged 35 to 55 in good health and CMV-seropositive. V is TRBV27 and J is TRBJ1-2; tentative D call: TRBD1 (6 bases). Material for sequencing was PBMCs. CDR3 in amino acids: CASSLLARGKVLYGYTF. The CDR3 DNA reads TGTGCCAGCAGTTTACTGGCAAGGGGGAAGGTACTCTATGGCTACACCTTC.